This T cell receptor beta chain originates from a study of patients and donors after allogeneic stem cell transplantation. TCRdb fed the RT-PCR reads into MiXCR, producing one record per CDR3 protein. The repertoire includes 200,000 to 250,000 distinct CDR3 sequences, around 40% of them detected once, and around 10% sits in the top ten. Germline CDR1 is SEHNR and CDR2 is FQNEAQ (reference sequence). The ends lost 2 bases at V and 3 bases at J; junction bases unmatched: 4. This CDR3 contains 15 residues. The sequence was obtained from a human donor who was either an allogeneic HSCT recipient or a stem cell or donor lymphocyte infusion donor (not recorded which). It is not recorded whose cells these are; they may come from a transplant donor. The sequencing sample was made of blood, either unsorted or a sorted T cell fraction (not recorded which). The chain is built from TRBV7-9 and TRBJ1-2; 9 bases line up with TRBD1. CDR3 sequence (DNA): TGTGCCAGCAGCTTATATAGGGACAGGGACTATGGCTACACCTTC. This sequence encodes CASSLYRDRDYGYTF.